A single sample is the source of the 11 T cell receptor beta chains below, sequenced in a study of cytomegalovirus exposure and HLA in healthy donors. 13 Jbeta primers and 60 Vbeta primers were used for the PCR. Method: immunoSEQ multiplex PCR; TCRdb's copy keeps in-frame clones and lacks some. The sample records fewer than 200,000 clones, 65% to 80% being singletons. Source material: PBMCs. The origin of the receptors is a woman aged 40 to 49 in good health and CMV-seronegative.

J is TRBJ2-1 and V is TRBV6-1, with TRBD2 matching 10 bases. The germline gives CDR1 MNHNS, CDR2 SASEGT. The junction had 4 bases not matched to a gene; V was cut back by 2 bases and J by 6 bases. The CDR3 contains 15 residues. The CDR3 DNA reads as TGTGCCAGCAGTGAATCTAGCGGGGGCTGCAATGAGCAGTTCTTC. It is translated as CASSESSGGCNEQFF.

This clone was seen more than once but under ten times. The chain employs TRBV7-9 and TRBJ2-1, with 9 positions matching TRBD2. The CDR3 consists of 13 residues. From germline, CDR1 is SEHNR and CDR2 FQNEAQ (reference sequence). V shed 1 base, J shed 15 bases, and the junction held 7 bases outside the gene matches. The CDR3 loop is CASSLGTAGGPFF. CDR3 sequence (DNA): TGTGCCAGCAGCTTAGGAACGGCGGGGGGGCCGTTCTTC.

The rearrangement joins TRBV5-4 to TRBJ2-5; a possible D gene is TRBD2 (6 bases). The V end was cut by 3 bases, the J end by 5 bases, with 11 bases between. The CDR3 is made up of 13 amino acids. Germline lookup yields CDR1 SGHNT and CDR2 YYREEE (reference sequence). The CDR3 sequence: CASSYGGRETQYF. In DNA form, the CDR3 reads TGTGCCAGCAGCTACGGAGGGAGGGAGACCCAGTACTTC.

J is TRBJ2-3 and V is TRBV15; TRBD1 is a possible D gene (5 bases). V gave up 0 bases and J gave up 6 bases, with 7 bases separating them. The CDR3 extends over 13 amino acids. CDR1 LNHNV and CDR2 YYDKDF come from the germline V gene (reference sequence). CDR3 bases: TGTGCCACCAGCAGAGATAAGGGGGATACGCAGTATTTT. It yields the protein CATSRDKGDTQYF.

This clone was counted between two and nine times. This sequence joins TRBV9 and TRBJ2-4; D not certain. The length of the CDR3 is 15 residues. Trimming pared 3 bases from V and 0 bases from J, leaving 10 bases between. The germline V gene has CDR1 SGDLS and CDR2 YYNGEE. This chain's CDR3 is CASSASGLAKNIQYF. For the CDR3, the DNA is TGTGCCAGCAGCGCCTCCGGTCTAGCCAAAAACATTCAGTACTTC.

The chain uses TRBV4-2 and TRBJ2-6, with D unresolved. The CDR3 consists of 16 residues. The germline gives CDR1 LGHNA, CDR2 YNFKEQ. The ends were cut back, 2 bases at V and 1 base at J, with 9 bases in the middle. CDR3 in DNA: TGTGCCAGCAGCCAATACAGTAGTTCTGGGGCCAACGTCCTGACTTTC. This encodes CASSQYSSSGANVLTF.

The chain uses TRBV6-6 and TRBJ1-3; 8 bases align to TRBD1. The CDR3 is 15 residues long. Trimming took 2 bases from V and 4 from J; bases not matched to a gene: 4. CDR1 MNHNY and CDR2 SVGAGI come from the germline V gene (reference sequence). CDR3 in amino acids: CASSYPDRGGNTIYF. The CDR3 DNA is TGTGCCAGCAGTTACCCTGACAGGGGCGGAAACACCATATATTTT.

The CDR3 reads CASSLVGGQGGIGYTF. DNA of the CDR3: TGCGCCAGCAGCTTGGTTGGAGGACAGGGGGGTATCGGCTACACCTTC. The rearrangement uses TRBV5-1 and TRBJ1-2; 10 nucleotides match TRBD1. Germline loops: CDR1 SGHRS, CDR2 YFSETQ. The CDR3 is 16 amino acids. V was clipped by 0 bases and J by 8 bases; unmatched bases: 10.

A single count supports this clone. J is TRBJ2-7 and V is TRBV29-1, with D unclear. Germline CDR1 SQVTM, CDR2 ANQGSEA. V lost 0 bases, J lost 0 bases, and 15 bases lay in between. The CDR3 loop spans 16 amino acids. The CDR3 here is CSVEDSDGSSSYEQYF. The CDR3 bases are TGCAGCGTTGAAGACAGCGACGGTTCAAGCTCCTACGAGCAGTACTTC.

V gene TRBV13 combines with J gene TRBJ2-1, with 7 bases lining up with TRBD2. The V segment lost 8 bases and the J segment 4 bases; nucleotides outside the gene matches: 8. CDR3 size: 14 residues. CDR1 and CDR2 (germline): PRHDT, FYEKMQ (reference sequence). CDR3 sequence: CASLRTSHYNEQFF. CDR3 nucleotide sequence: TGTGCCAGCTTAAGGACTAGTCATTACAATGAGCAGTTCTTC.

V is TRBV5-6 and J is TRBJ1-1; 7 bases align to TRBD1. CDR1 is SGHDT, CDR2 YYEEEE, per germline. V gave up 4 bases and J gave up 2 bases; unmatched junction bases: 5. There are 14 residues in the CDR3. The CDR3 sequence is CASSIGQANTEAFF. CDR3 sequence (DNA): TGTGCCAGCAGCATCGGACAGGCCAACACTGAAGCTTTCTTT.